The clone carrying this T cell receptor beta chain has only one observation. Its antigen is currently unknown. This entry comes from a study of identifying expanded T cells in peripheral blood. Study findings and constraints: Clone count variance between two-week samples rose with total template count. Differentially abundant clones: approximately 1.3 between replicates, roughly 16 at approximately 14 days, more than 18 at four.

The CDR3 extends over 15 amino acids. Germline V gene lookup returns CDR1 MNHEY and CDR2 SMNVEV (reference sequence). Between the trimmed V and J ends, which lost 6 bases and 4 bases, there was a span of 19 bases. No infections or other immune events were documented during collection. The assay was immunoSEQ multiplex PCR, and TCRdb's table has in-frame clones only and misses some. In the table there are 90,000 to 120,000 clones, around 89% of which are singletons. The sequence came from a person aged 18-70 years in good health. Sequencing input: blood. The chain carries TRBV27 and TRBJ2-7; D tentatively reads TRBD1 or TRBD2 (5 bases each). The CDR3 DNA reads as TGTGCCAGCAGCCCGAAACCGGGGCAGCCTTACGAGCAGTACTTC. Protein: CASSPKPGQPYEQYF.